The clone carrying this T cell receptor (beta chain) was seen just once. As yet, its antigen is unknown. This sample was included in a study of T cell responses to AZD1222 COVID-19 vaccine. General study results and limits: Spike-wide vaccine-associated CD4 TCRs dominated at 160-218 and 743-854.

Second-dose schedules of about 4 or about 12 weeks were combined. This CDR3 comprises 15 residues. V gave up 5 bases and J gave up 4 bases, with 16 bases separating them. From germline, CDR1 is SGHAT and CDR2 FQNNGV. Here immunoSEQ multiplex PCR was the method, and the copy in TCRdb shows in-frame clones only, minus some. Of roughly 150,000 clones in the sample, roughly nine tenths were seen once. V usage is TRBV11-2 and J usage is TRBJ2-3; D gene unclear. The receptor comes from an adult who received the AZD1222 COVID-19 vaccine. The source was peripheral blood, collected 28 days after the second AZD1222 dose. This CDR3 is CASSLSLPSPDTQYF. The CDR3 DNA sequence: TGTGCCAGCAGCCTATCACTCCCGAGCCCAGATACGCAGTATTTT.